The 12 T cell receptor beta chains reported below all come from one sample, sequenced in a study of cytomegalovirus exposure and HLA in healthy donors. The PCR used 60 Vbeta and 13 Jbeta primers. Only in-frame clones appear in the TCRdb table, and some are missing; sequencing was by immunoSEQ multiplex PCR. Here the sample spans 100,000 to 150,000 clones, around 69% being singletons. The sample taken for sequencing was PBMCs. The source of these receptors is a human donor in good health.

The rearrangement uses TRBV5-4 and TRBJ2-5; 7 nucleotides agree with TRBD1. TRBJ2-7 matches the DNA end more closely, so the J call is doubtful. CDR1 is SGHNT, CDR2 YYREEE, per germline (reference sequence). The CDR3 length is 14 residues. Here the CDR3 DNA reads TGTGCCAGCAGCTCAATGACAGGGCCCTACGAGCAGTACTTC. Protein product: CASSSMTGPYEQYF.

This clone was observed a handful of times. V is TRBV5-4 and J is TRBJ2-3, with 11 bases matching TRBD1. This CDR3 has 16 amino acids. Germline CDR1 and CDR2: SGHNT and YYREEE (reference sequence). The trim removed 0 bases at V and 6 bases at J, leaving 6 bases unmatched. CDR3: CASSLGGQGASDTQYF. The CDR3 DNA reads TGTGCCAGCAGCTTGGGTGGACAGGGGGCTTCGGATACGCAGTATTTT.

The chain is built from TRBV18 and TRBJ2-1; 13 bases align to TRBD2. CDR3 length: 16 residues. V shed 4 bases, J shed 6 bases, and the junction held 6 bases outside the gene matches. In germline, CDR1 is KGHSH, CDR2 LQKENI. CDR3 in DNA: TGTGCCAGCTCACGCACTAGCGGGAGGGCGGGCAATGAGCAGTTCTTC. Translation: CASSRTSGRAGNEQFF.

This clone was counted only a few times. The chain has TRBV9 and TRBJ1-1, with D possibly TRBD1 on 5 matching bases. The V and J ends lost 4 bases and 0 bases respectively, with 10 bases between them. The CDR3 is 14 amino acids. Germline V gives CDR1 SGDLS, CDR2 YYNGEE. CDR3 loop: CASSPRQMNTEAFF. CDR3 sequence (DNA): TGTGCCAGCAGCCCTCGACAGATGAACACTGAAGCTTTCTTT.

There are a few counts of this clone. The chain employs TRBV9 and TRBJ1-1, with D tentatively TRBD1 (5 bases). The V end lost 0 bases, the J end lost 0 bases, and 12 bases lay between the germline ends. CDR3 size: 16 residues. The V gene's germline CDR1 is SGDLS and CDR2 YYNGEE. The CDR3 DNA sequence: TGTGCCAGCAGCGTAGGGGGCGGAGTTTTGAACACTGAAGCTTTCTTT. Translation gives CASSVGGGVLNTEAFF.

This chain joins TRBV2 and TRBJ2-7; D not resolved. CDR1 and CDR2 (germline): SNHLY, FYNNEI. V lost 8 bases to trimming and J lost 4 bases, with 9 bases between them. The CDR3 runs 11 residues. The CDR3 sequence: CASALRYEQYF. The CDR3 region has the DNA TGTGCCAGCGCTTTGAGATACGAGCAGTACTTC. The full variable domain, rest sourced from reference TRBV2 and TRBJ2-7, is EPEVTQTPSHQVTQMGQEVILRCVPISNHLYFYWYRQILGQKVEFLVSFYNNEISEKSEIFDDQFSVERPDGSNFTLKIRSTKLEDSAMYFCASALRYEQYFGPGTRLTVT.

This chain connects TRBV4-1 to TRBJ2-5, with 7 bases that match TRBD2. Near its end, the DNA agrees better with TRBJ2-7, so the J call may be wrong. The V gene's germline CDR1 is MGHRA and CDR2 YSYEKL. The length of the CDR3 is 16 residues. In nucleotides, the CDR3 is TGCGCCAGCAGCCAAGATGCCCCGGGGGGTTCCTACGAGCAGTACTTC. Its protein is CASSQDAPGGSYEQYF.

The rearrangement uses TRBV20-1 and TRBJ2-7; D is uncertain. The CDR3 is 11 amino acids. Germline values: CDR1 DFQATT, CDR2 SNEGSKA (reference sequence). Trimming removed 6 bases from V and 4 bases from J, with 10 bases in between. The CDR3 region has the DNA TGCAGTGCGCGTCAGGCGTACGAGCAGTACTTC. Protein product: CSARQAYEQYF.

The chain combines TRBV29-1 with TRBJ2-1; 10 bases fit TRBD2. Per germline, CDR1 SQVTM and CDR2 ANQGSEA. CDR3 length equals 14 residues. The V segment lost 5 bases and the J segment 6 bases; nucleotides outside the gene matches: 7. The CDR3 loop reads CSVSRTSGANEQFF. CDR3 bases: TGCAGCGTTTCTCGGACTAGCGGAGCCAATGAGCAGTTCTTC.

V gene TRBV9 combines with J gene TRBJ2-3, with 10 positions matching TRBD2. The germline CDR1 and CDR2 sequences are SGDLS and YYNGEE. The CDR3 sequence is 16 residues long. J was trimmed by 2 bases and V by 0 bases; bases with no gene match: 3. CDR3 sequence reads: CASSVGLAGITDTQYF. The CDR3 coding sequence is TGTGCCAGCAGCGTAGGACTAGCGGGCATCACAGATACGCAGTATTTT.

The chain carries TRBV5-8 and TRBJ2-7; 8 bases map to TRBD2. Germline CDR1 reads SGHTS; CDR2 reads YDEGEE. The CDR3 consists of 14 residues. Losses at the gene ends were 2 bases for V and 1 base for J; bases not matched to a gene: 2. CDR3 coding DNA: TGTGCCAGCAGCTTCGGGGGGGCTTCCTACGAGCAGTACTTC. It specifies CASSFGGASYEQYF.

The rearrangement uses TRBV6-1 and TRBJ2-4, with a tentative D call TRBD2 (5 bases). V gave up 4 bases and J gave up 7 bases, with 17 bases separating them. CDR3 length: 15 residues. Germline lookup yields CDR1 MNHNS and CDR2 SASEGT. The CDR3 is CASSGGNLTGNIQYF. Written as DNA, the CDR3 is TGTGCCAGCAGTGGAGGGAACCTGACGGGGAACATTCAGTACTTC.